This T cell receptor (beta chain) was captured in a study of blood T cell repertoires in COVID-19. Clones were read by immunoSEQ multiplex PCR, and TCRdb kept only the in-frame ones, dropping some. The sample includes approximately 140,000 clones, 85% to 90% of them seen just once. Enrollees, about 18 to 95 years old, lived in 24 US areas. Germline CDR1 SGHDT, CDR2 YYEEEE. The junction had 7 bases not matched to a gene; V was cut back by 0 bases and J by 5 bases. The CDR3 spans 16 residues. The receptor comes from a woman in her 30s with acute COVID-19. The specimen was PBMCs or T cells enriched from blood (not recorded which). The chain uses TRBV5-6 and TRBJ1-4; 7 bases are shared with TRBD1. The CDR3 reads CASSLGDSQINEKLFF. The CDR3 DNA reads TGTGCCAGCAGCTTGGGGGACAGCCAGATAAATGAAAAACTGTTTTTT. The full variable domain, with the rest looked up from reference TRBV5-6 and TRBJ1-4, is DAGVTQSPTHLIKTRGQQVTLRCSPKSGHDTVSWYQQALGQGPQFIFQYYEEEERQRGNFPDRFSGHQFPNYSSELNVNALLLGDSALYLCASSLGDSQINEKLFFGSGTQLSVL.